A selection of T cell receptor beta chains follows, all from one sample in a study of T cells after yellow fever vaccination. One entry per CDR3 protein results from TCRdb running MiXCR on the 5' RACE reads. This table holds 300,000 to 400,000 distinct CDR3 sequences, 8% to 9.5% found once. This specimen was PBMCs, taken roughly 45 days after the first yellow fever vaccination. These receptors were taken from a man between 18 and 29 years old who received the YFV17D yellow fever vaccine. CDR3s include the opening cysteine and the closing phenylalanine or tryptophan. D genes are given only for firm matches. Rows give clone size only sometimes, using once, few, many, or a class for an expanded clone.

cdr3_nt,cdr3_aa,j_call,d_call,v_call,clone_size
TGTGCCAGCAGCTTAGACCTGGGGATACCCAATGAGCAGTTCTTC,CASSLDLGIPNEQFF,TRBJ2-1,-,TRBV7-2,few
TGTGCCAGCAGCCAAGATAACAGGGATGAGCAGTTCTTC,CASSQDNRDEQFF,TRBJ2-1,-,TRBV4-2,-
TGTGCCAGCAGCTTTGAGGAGCTGTTTTTT,CASSFEELFF,TRBJ2-2,-,TRBV7-9,-
TGCAGTGCTAGAGATAGGACGAACACCGGGGAGCTGTTTTTT,CSARDRTNTGELFF,TRBJ2-2,-,TRBV20-1,-
TGTGCCAGCAGTTTAGCGCGTGGACAGAGCTCTGGAAACACCATATATTTT,CASSLARGQSSGNTIYF,TRBJ1-3,-,TRBV12-3/TRBV12-4,-
TGTGCCAGTAGTGTTTGGACAGGGGATGGGACCCAGTACTTC,CASSVWTGDGTQYF,TRBJ2-5,TRBD1,TRBV19,-
TGTGCCAGTAGAGAGGGGTTGGATGGCTACACCTTC,CASREGLDGYTF,TRBJ1-2,-,TRBV19,many
TGTGCCAGCACCCCAAGACTAGCGGGGGGGCAAGAGACCCAGTACTTC,CASTPRLAGGQETQYF,TRBJ2-5,TRBD2,TRBV2,few
TGTGCCAGTAGTGTAGGGGAATCTAGCACAGATACGCAGTATTTT,CASSVGESSTDTQYF,TRBJ2-3,-,TRBV19,-
TGCGCCAGCAGCCAAGATCGAAACAGTGGGACTAGCTATGGCTACACCTTC,CASSQDRNSGTSYGYTF,TRBJ1-2,-,TRBV4-3,few
TGTGCCAGCAACCTCGAGCGGGGACCCAATGAGCAGTTCTTC,CASNLERGPNEQFF,TRBJ2-1,TRBD2,TRBV6-2/TRBV6-3,few
TGTGCCAGCAGCCCGACAGGGGGAGGAAAGACCCAGTACTTC,CASSPTGGGKTQYF,TRBJ2-5,TRBD1,TRBV6-1,few
TGTGCCAGCAGACTCCGACAGGGGGGAACTGAAGCTTTCTTT,CASRLRQGGTEAFF,TRBJ1-1,TRBD1,TRBV6-1,few
TGTGCCAGCAGTCCCACGGGGAGGGGAGATCACACCTTC,CASSPTGRGDHTF,TRBJ1-2,-,TRBV5-5,-
TGCGCCAGCAGCCCCAGAATAGGCGGGGGATTCACAGATACGCAGTATTTT,CASSPRIGGGFTDTQYF,TRBJ2-3,TRBD2,TRBV4-3,-
TGTGCCAGCAGTCCTTCGGGACTAGTACTCGCCGGGGAGCTGTTTTTT,CASSPSGLVLAGELFF,TRBJ2-2,TRBD2,TRBV27,-
TGTGCCAGCAGCCAAGGACTAGCGGGGGGGCCTACCGGGGAGCTGTTTTTT,CASSQGLAGGPTGELFF,TRBJ2-2,TRBD2,TRBV4-2,few
TGTGCCAGCAGTTACTCCCCAGGGGGGGATCATAGGTATTTT,CASSYSPGGDHRYF,TRBJ2-3,-,TRBV6-5,-
TGTGCCAGCAGCTTGTTGGCGGGGTACTCCTACGAGCAGTACTTC,CASSLLAGYSYEQYF,TRBJ2-7,-,TRBV5-5,few
TGTGCCAGCAGCGTAGGGCAGGAGAATTCACCCCTCCACTTT,CASSVGQENSPLHF,TRBJ1-6,-,TRBV9,-
TGTGCCAGCAGCTCCGGGACTAGCGGGGGTAGCACAGATACGCAGTATTTT,CASSSGTSGGSTDTQYF,TRBJ2-3,TRBD2,TRBV5-4,-
TGCGCCAGCAGCCAAGGCTCGGAAGGCTACACCTTC,CASSQGSEGYTF,TRBJ1-2,-,TRBV4-3,few
TGTGCCAGCAGCGACGGGGAAAATTCACCCCTCCACTTT,CASSDGENSPLHF,TRBJ1-6,-,TRBV9,few
TGTGCCTGGAGTCGACTTTCAGGGACTGAAGCTTTCTTT,CAWSRLSGTEAFF,TRBJ1-1,-,TRBV30,-
TGTGCCAGCAGCCAAGGAACAGGGGCTGGCTACACCTTC,CASSQGTGAGYTF,TRBJ1-2,TRBD1,TRBV4-2,many
TGCGCCAGCAGCCAAACGACAGGGCCGTCCCTCTATGGCTACACCTTC,CASSQTTGPSLYGYTF,TRBJ1-2,TRBD1,TRBV4-1,few
TGTGCCAGCAGTTACTCCACCGGGAACCAAGAGACCCAGTACTTC,CASSYSTGNQETQYF,TRBJ2-5,-,TRBV7-8,-
TGCAGTGCTCCGGGCCTACTTGAGACTGTCGCTGTAGATACGCAGTATTTT,CSAPGLLETVAVDTQYF,TRBJ2-3,-,TRBV20-1,few
TGTGCCAGCAGCGGGCAGGGTCGGTATGGCTACACCTTC,CASSGQGRYGYTF,TRBJ1-2,-,TRBV9,-
TGTGCCAGCAGTTTAATCGGGAGCGGTAATGAAAAACTGTTTTTT,CASSLIGSGNEKLFF,TRBJ1-4,-,TRBV12-3/TRBV12-4,-
TGCAGCGCCGACCAAGGGGCCGGCACAGATACGCAGTATTTT,CSADQGAGTDTQYF,TRBJ2-3,-,TRBV29-1,many
TGTGCCAGCAGCTTAGGACTAGCGGGGGGCCCTCAGGACGAGCAGTACTTC,CASSLGLAGGPQDEQYF,TRBJ2-7,TRBD2,TRBV7-2,few
TGTGCTAGTGGTCCTCCGTTTCCCGGGCTGGGGAATCAGCCCCAGCATTTT,CASGPPFPGLGNQPQHF,TRBJ1-5,-,TRBV12-5,-
TGTGCCAGCAGCCCGGACAGGGTACGTGCCGGGGAGCTGTTTTTT,CASSPDRVRAGELFF,TRBJ2-2,TRBD1,TRBV5-6,few
TGTGCCAGCTCACGAGGTTCCGGGACAGGGTTTAATGAGCAGTTCTTC,CASSRGSGTGFNEQFF,TRBJ2-1,TRBD1,TRBV18,-
TGCGCCAGCAGTCGCTTGGCGGGACAGGCCTTCACAGATACGCAGTATTTT,CASSRLAGQAFTDTQYF,TRBJ2-3,TRBD1,TRBV5-1,-
TGTGCCACCAGTGTTCCAGGGGTCCAAGAGACCCAGTACTTC,CATSVPGVQETQYF,TRBJ2-5,-,TRBV24-1,-
TGTGCCTGGGCCGGGACAGGGAGCCTGGGTAGGTTCTTC,CAWAGTGSLGRFF,TRBJ2-1,TRBD1,TRBV30,-
TGCAGCGTTCTGACAGGGGGAGATGAGCAGTTCTTC,CSVLTGGDEQFF,TRBJ2-1,TRBD1,TRBV29-1,many
TGTGCCAGCAGGAATAGCGGGGGGAACAATGAGCAGTTCTTC,CASRNSGGNNEQFF,TRBJ2-1,TRBD2,TRBV2,-
TGCAGTGCTACACTAGCGAGCACAGATACGCAGTATTTT,CSATLASTDTQYF,TRBJ2-3,TRBD2,TRBV20-1,few
TGTGCCAGCAGCTGGGGGGTGAGGGGCAGCGAGCAGTACTTC,CASSWGVRGSEQYF,TRBJ2-7,-,TRBV11-2,few
TGTGCCAGCACAGGCGGGGGGGCCGGCAATGAGCAGTTCTTC,CASTGGGAGNEQFF,TRBJ2-1,TRBD2,TRBV2,many
TGCGCCAGCAGCCAAGAGGTACCTCGAATTAGGGCTTCTGGGGGTGAGCAGTTCTTC,CASSQEVPRIRASGGEQFF,TRBJ2-1,-,TRBV4-3,-
TGCAGCGTCGCGGGAGAGGCTGGGTTGGATTCACCCCTCCACTTT,CSVAGEAGLDSPLHF,TRBJ1-6,-,TRBV29-1,-
TGTGCCAGCAGTTTACGGAGCTCCTACGAGCAGTACTTC,CASSLRSSYEQYF,TRBJ2-7,-,TRBV12-3/TRBV12-4,many
TGTGCCAGCAGCATAGTGGGCAGGGGCGGCGGCTACACCTTC,CASSIVGRGGGYTF,TRBJ1-2,-,TRBV7-2,-
TGCGCCAGCAGCGGGGGACAGATCGTTCCGAGCTACGAGCAGTACTTC,CASSGGQIVPSYEQYF,TRBJ2-7,TRBD1,TRBV5-1,-
TGCAGTGCTAGAGATCGTTCAGGGAGAAGTAACACCGGGGAGCTGTTTTTT,CSARDRSGRSNTGELFF,TRBJ2-2,-,TRBV20-1,few
TGTGCCAGCAGCTCGACTCGACAGGGAGAGGCTCGCGGCTACACCTTC,CASSSTRQGEARGYTF,TRBJ1-2,TRBD1,TRBV7-9,many
TGCGCCAGCAGCCAGGGTACAGGGACTAATGAAAAACTGTTTTTT,CASSQGTGTNEKLFF,TRBJ1-4,-,TRBV4-1,-
TGTGCCAGCAGCTTGGACCCCTCGCAGAACTACGAGCAGTACTTC,CASSLDPSQNYEQYF,TRBJ2-7,-,TRBV5-4,-
TGCGCCAGCAGTAGACTAGCGGGGCCCACAGATACGCAGTATTTT,CASSRLAGPTDTQYF,TRBJ2-3,TRBD2,TRBV4-3,many
TGTGCCAGCAGCTTAGATAGCGGGACCGGGAACGAGCAGTACTTC,CASSLDSGTGNEQYF,TRBJ2-7,TRBD2,TRBV7-2,-
TGCAGTGCTGGGAGACTAGCGGGAATATACAATGAGCAGTTCTTC,CSAGRLAGIYNEQFF,TRBJ2-1,TRBD2,TRBV20-1,few